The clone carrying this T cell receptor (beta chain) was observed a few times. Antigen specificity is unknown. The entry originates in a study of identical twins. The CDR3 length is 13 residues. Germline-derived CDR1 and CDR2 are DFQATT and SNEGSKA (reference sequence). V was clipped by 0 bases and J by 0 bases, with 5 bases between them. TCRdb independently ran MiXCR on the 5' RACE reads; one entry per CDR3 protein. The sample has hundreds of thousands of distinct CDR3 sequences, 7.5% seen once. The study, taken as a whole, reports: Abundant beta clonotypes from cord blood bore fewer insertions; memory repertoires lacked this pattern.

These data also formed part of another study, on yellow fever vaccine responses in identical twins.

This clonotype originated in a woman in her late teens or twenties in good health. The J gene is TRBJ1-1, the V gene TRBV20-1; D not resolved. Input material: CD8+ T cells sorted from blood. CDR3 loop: CSARDPMNTEAFF. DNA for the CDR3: TGCAGTGCTAGAGATCCCATGAACACTGAAGCTTTCTTT.